This is a list of T cell receptor beta chains from one sample in a study of shared clonotypes between healthy human individuals. Libraries were prepared by immunoSEQ multiplex PCR; TCRdb keeps only in-frame clonotypes and omits some of them. Seen here are some 740,000 clones, about 92% observed once, and the top ten hold about 24%. Sequenced sample: naive CD8+ T cells sorted from blood. The receptors shown here come from a man between 25 and 39 years old in good health. The CDR3 runs from the conserved cysteine through the conserved F or W. Each record gives: clone size, D gene, V gene, J gene, CDR3 DNA, CDR3 protein. A D gene is named only where the DNA matches it firmly. Rows may omit the clone size; those that give it use once, few, many or a size class.

.	.	TRBV7-2	TRBJ2-5	TGTGCCAGCAGCTTAACCCGGGCTCTAGAGACCCAGTACTTC	CASSLTRALETQYF
.	TRBD1	TRBV10-3	TRBJ2-7	TGTGCCATCAGCACCCCGGGACAGGGGATCTACGAGCAGTACTTC	CAISTPGQGIYEQYF
.	.	TRBV28	TRBJ2-7	TGTGCCAGCAGGAAAGCCTGGATGTCCTCCGAGCAGTACTTC	CASRKAWMSSEQYF
.	.	TRBV27	TRBJ2-2	TGTGCCAGCAGCGGACAGTCGAACACCGGGGAGCTGTTTTTT	CASSGQSNTGELFF
once	TRBD2	TRBV28	TRBJ2-3	TGTGCCAGCAGTCTAGCGGCAAACACAGATACGCAGTATTTT	CASSLAANTDTQYF
.	.	TRBV5-8	TRBJ2-3	TGTGCCAGCAGCTTGGAGGGCGCAGATACGCAGTATTTT	CASSLEGADTQYF
.	.	TRBV14	TRBJ2-6	TGTGCCAGCAGTTACAGGGCCCGGGGGGCCAACGTCCTGACTTTC	CASSYRARGANVLTF
.	TRBD1	TRBV9	TRBJ2-7	TGTGCCAGCAGCTCCAGGACAGGGGACTACGAGCAGTACTTC	CASSSRTGDYEQYF
.	TRBD1	TRBV11-2	TRBJ1-1	TGTGCCAGCAGCTTAGGGGACAGGGGAATCAACACTGAAGCTTTCTTT	CASSLGDRGINTEAFF
.	.	TRBV7-9	TRBJ2-1	TGTGCCAGCAGCGGCCATAACGATAACGTGCAGTTCTTC	CASSGHNDNVQFF
once	TRBD1	TRBV9	TRBJ2-2	TGTGCCAGTATGACAGGGGGCGGAACCGGGGAGCTGTTTTTT	CASMTGGGTGELFF
.	TRBD1	TRBV15	TRBJ2-3	TGTGCCACCAGCAGAGGGCCGTATGCGGGACAGGCCACAGATACGCAGTATTTT	CATSRGPYAGQATDTQYF
.	TRBD1	TRBV5-4	TRBJ1-2	TGTGCCAGCAGCTTGGGGGACAGGGAGGAGAGCTATGGCTACACCTTC	CASSLGDREESYGYTF
few	.	TRBV7-9	TRBJ1-3	TGTGCCAGCAGCCCGACTGAATCTGGAAACACCATATATTTT	CASSPTESGNTIYF
.	.	TRBV4-1	TRBJ2-5	TGCGCCAGCAGCCAAGGATCCGGACAAGAGACCCAGTACTTC	CASSQGSGQETQYF
.	TRBD1	TRBV28	TRBJ2-2	TGTGCCAGCAGTTTCCTCACAGGGGACACCGGGGAGCTGTTTTTT	CASSFLTGDTGELFF
.	TRBD1	TRBV13	TRBJ2-1	TGTGCCAGCAGCGGACAGGGGCGTAATGAGCAGTTCTTC	CASSGQGRNEQFF
.	TRBD2	TRBV6-5	TRBJ2-1	TGTGCCAGCAGTTACTCGGACGGGAGGAAGCAGTTCTTC	CASSYSDGRKQFF
.	TRBD2	TRBV7-3	TRBJ2-1	TGTGCCAGCAGCCTCGGACTAGCGGGAGTTTCGGGTTACAATGAGCAGTTCTTC	CASSLGLAGVSGYNEQFF
once	.	TRBV7-9	TRBJ2-1	TGTGCCAGCAGCGAACGCGGCGTTACCTTCAATGAGCAGTTCTTC	CASSERGVTFNEQFF
.	.	TRBV18	TRBJ1-2	TGTGCCAGCTCTAACAAACAGGGTCATGTGGCTGGCTACACCTTC	CASSNKQGHVAGYTF
.	.	TRBV2	TRBJ1-1	TGTGCCAGCAGTGAAGGTGGGGCTATAGCTTTCTTT	CASSEGGAIAFF
few	.	TRBV6-5	TRBJ2-5	TGTGCCAGCGCCCAGGGCCCAAAAGAGACCCAGTACTTC	CASAQGPKETQYF
.	TRBD2	TRBV9	TRBJ2-1	TGTGCCAGCAGCGTAGCACTAGCGGGCTACAATGAGCAGTTCTTC	CASSVALAGYNEQFF
few	.	TRBV5-5	TRBJ2-7	TGTGCCAGCAGCCCCCCGGGGTACTACGAGCAGTACTTC	CASSPPGYYEQYF
.	.	TRBV7-6	TRBJ1-5	TGTGCCAGCAGCTTAGGGTGGGGTGAGGATCAGCCCCAGCATTTT	CASSLGWGEDQPQHF
.	.	TRBV6-5	TRBJ2-7	TGTGCCAGCAGTTACGGCTCGGGGGCAGGCGAGCAGTACTTC	CASSYGSGAGEQYF
once	TRBD1	TRBV28	TRBJ2-6	TGTGCCAGCACCCCGAGGACAGGGGAGACTGGGGCCAACGTCCTGACTTTC	CASTPRTGETGANVLTF
.	TRBD1	TRBV27	TRBJ2-3	TGTGCCAGCAGGACCACAGGGGGCAGAGATACGCAGTATTTT	CASRTTGGRDTQYF
.	.	TRBV9	TRBJ2-7	TGTGCCAGCAGCGGCGGAGCCCCCTCGGGCGAGCAGTACTTC	CASSGGAPSGEQYF
.	TRBD2	TRBV4-2	TRBJ2-1	TGTGCCAGCAGCCAAGGAGAAGCGGGAGTGTACGATGAGCAGTTCTTC	CASSQGEAGVYDEQFF
.	TRBD2	TRBV27	TRBJ2-1	TGTGCCAGCAGAACAAAAACTAGCGGGACAAACAATGAGCAGTTCTTC	CASRTKTSGTNNEQFF
.	.	TRBV4-1	TRBJ2-5	TGCGCCAGCAGCCAGCATACCGATTGGGACGTGGAAGAGACCCAGTACTTC	CASSQHTDWDVEETQYF
.	.	TRBV29-1	TRBJ2-1	TGCAGCGTTGAAGTACTGGCGCCACCGGGCGATGAGCAGTTCTTC	CSVEVLAPPGDEQFF
.	.	TRBV7-3	TRBJ1-2	TGTGCCAGCAGCCCAGAGAAAGAAGGGGTGAACTATGGCTACACCTTC	CASSPEKEGVNYGYTF
once	.	TRBV7-9	TRBJ2-3	TGTGCCAGCAGCTCCCCTAGCGAGGTGGATACGCAGTATTTT	CASSSPSEVDTQYF
.	.	TRBV18	TRBJ2-1	TGTGCCAGCTCACCAAACGGGCTCGGGAGAAGTGAGCAGTTCTTC	CASSPNGLGRSEQFF
.	.	TRBV28	TRBJ2-3	TGTGCCAGCGCCCCCTCCGGGACCATACCCCCAGATACGCAGTATTTT	CASAPSGTIPPDTQYF
.	.	TRBV7-9	TRBJ1-4	TGTGCCAGCAGCCAGGAGGAGGATCGGGAAAAACTGTTTTTT	CASSQEEDREKLFF
.	.	TRBV19	TRBJ2-7	TGTGCCAGTAGTTCGTCTTCTTCCTACGAGCAGTACTTC	CASSSSSSYEQYF
once	TRBD2	TRBV4-1	TRBJ2-7	TGCGCCAGCAGCCAGTGGACTAGCGGGAGCGGCGAGCAGTACTTC	CASSQWTSGSGEQYF
.	.	TRBV27	TRBJ1-4	TGTGCCAGCAGCCCCAGGGTTGTAGGTGAAAAACTGTTTTTT	CASSPRVVGEKLFF
.	.	TRBV27	TRBJ2-1	TGTGCCAGCACATCGGGCGCCAATGAGCAGTTCTTC	CASTSGANEQFF
.	TRBD1	TRBV7-2	TRBJ1-5	TGTGCCAGCAGCTTAGTCCCTGGGACAGGATATCAGCCCCAGCATTTT	CASSLVPGTGYQPQHF
.	.	TRBV6-5	TRBJ1-1	TGTGCCAGCAGTTACAGGAATTTTATTTCTGAAGCTTTCTTT	CASSYRNFISEAFF
.	TRBD1	TRBV7-9	TRBJ1-3	TGTGCCAGCAGCTTTAACGACAGGGGCGCCCTAGGAAACACCATATATTTT	CASSFNDRGALGNTIYF
once	.	TRBV7-9	TRBJ1-4	TGTGCCAGCAGCGTAGCTCTACAGGATGGTACAACTAATGAAAAACTGTTTTTT	CASSVALQDGTTNEKLFF
once	TRBD2	TRBV7-9	TRBJ2-7	TGTGCCAGCAGCTTAACGCTTAGCGGGAGACAGGGAGAGCAGTACTTC	CASSLTLSGRQGEQYF
.	TRBD2	TRBV7-9	TRBJ2-7	TGTGCCAGCAGCACAAAGACTAGCGGGAGGACGCCTTCCTACGAGCAGTACTTC	CASSTKTSGRTPSYEQYF
.	.	TRBV28	TRBJ2-1	TGTGCCAGCAGCTTATTGGGGACCGCTTTATACAATGAGCAGTTCTTC	CASSLLGTALYNEQFF
.	TRBD1	TRBV7-3	TRBJ2-1	TGTGCCAGCAGCCGCCCCGGGACAGGGAGCAATGAGCAGTTCTTC	CASSRPGTGSNEQFF
.	.	TRBV2	TRBJ2-5	TGTGCCAGCACGGAGCGAACGAGGGAGACCCAGTACTTC	CASTERTRETQYF
once	.	TRBV7-9	TRBJ2-7	TGTGCCAGCAGTTCCGGGACGTCATACGAGCAGTACTTC	CASSSGTSYEQYF
.	TRBD2	TRBV6-1	TRBJ2-1	TGTGCCAGCAGTGAGGGGACTAGCGGGAGGCTCAGCTCCTACAATGAGCAGTTCTTC	CASSEGTSGRLSSYNEQFF